Shown below are 26 T cell receptor beta chains from a single sample sequenced in a study of beta chain features in type 1 diabetes. cDNA synthesis used the whole RNA isolate, giving expressed TCRB sequences. Generated by immunoSEQ multiplex PCR, the TCRdb table keeps only in-frame clones and is missing some. The sample yields some 200,000 clones, about a tenth seen once. The sample comprised central memory CD4+ T cells from blood. All receptors come from a man younger than 35 in good health.

The chain uses TRBV5-4 and TRBJ2-4; D possibly corresponds to TRBD1 (6 bases). V lost 2 bases and J 7 bases, leaving 13 bases between the germline ends. In germline, CDR1 is SGHNT, CDR2 YYREEE (reference sequence). This CDR3 has 14 residues. CDR3 nucleotides: TGTGCCAGCAGCTTTTCGAGGACAGAGAACATTCAGTACTTC. Encoded protein: CASSFSRTENIQYF. The full variable domain, its missing parts supplied by reference TRBV5-4 and TRBJ2-4, is ETGVTQSPTHLIKTRGQQVTLRCSSQSGHNTVSWYQQALGQGPQFIFQYYREEENGRGNFPPRFSGLQFPNYSSELNVNALELDDSALYLCASSFSRTENIQYFGAGTRLSVL.

The chain employs TRBV5-1 and TRBJ1-5; a possible D gene is TRBD1 (5 bases). Germline CDR1 SGHRS, CDR2 YFSETQ. Trimming cost V 5 bases and J 3 bases, with 15 bases left between them. The CDR3 consists of 15 residues. DNA of the CDR3: TGCGCCAGCAGTCTCACACCAGGGAACAATCAGCCCCAGCATTTT. It codes for CASSLTPGNNQPQHF.

In this sample, this clone turned up a few times. The V call is TRBV2, the J call TRBJ2-7, with D tentatively TRBD2 (8 bases). V shed 3 bases and J shed 5 bases, with 14 bases lying between them. Germline CDR1 SNHLY, CDR2 FYNNEI. The CDR3 runs 14 residues. CDR3 bases: TGTGCCAGCAGTGATAGCGGGACAGTGCACGAGCAGTACTTC. The encoded protein is CASSDSGTVHEQYF.

This clone was observed a handful of times. The rearrangement uses TRBV7-9 and TRBJ2-2; D unresolved. The CDR3 is 15 residues long. The germline CDR1 and CDR2 sequences are SEHNR and FQNEAQ (reference sequence). The V end was cut by 5 bases, the J end by 4 bases, with 14 bases between. Here the CDR3 DNA reads TGTGCCAGCAGCCCCGGCCGGAGCATCACCGGGGAGCTGTTTTTT. Amino acid sequence: CASSPGRSITGELFF.

DNA of the CDR3: TGTGCCAGCAGCTCGCCTAGGGGTCCCGTCTCCTACAATGAGCAGTTCTTC. Its protein is CASSSPRGPVSYNEQFF. The chain uses TRBV7-2 and TRBJ2-1; perhaps TRBD1 as D (5 bases). The germline V gene encodes CDR1 SGHTA and CDR2 FQGNSA. The CDR3 covers 17 residues. V lost 4 bases, J lost 0 bases, and 16 bases lay in between.

This clone has just a few counts. The V gene is TRBV2, the J gene TRBJ1-2, with a tentative D call TRBD1 (5 bases). Germline lookup yields CDR1 SNHLY and CDR2 FYNNEI. This CDR3 has 13 residues. V lost 4 bases, J lost 7 bases, and 13 bases lay in between. Written as DNA, the CDR3 is TGTGCCAGCAGTGGGCTTGGCAGGGTTGGCTACACCTTC. This codes for CASSGLGRVGYTF. The whole variable domain, remainder taken from reference TRBV2 and TRBJ1-2, is EPEVTQTPSHQVTQMGQEVILRCVPISNHLYFYWYRQILGQKVEFLVSFYNNEISEKSEIFDDQFSVERPDGSNFTLKIRSTKLEDSAMYFCASSGLGRVGYTFGSGTRLTVV.

This clone was recorded a few times. A much larger clone is a single base away; this may be a read error. V gene TRBV30 combines with J gene TRBJ1-4; D gene ambiguous. The CDR3 length is 14 residues. Germline CDR1 reads GTSNPN; CDR2 reads SVGIG (reference sequence). Trimming pared 0 bases from V and 5 bases from J, leaving 10 bases between. CDR3 coding DNA: TGTGCCTGGAGTGTGAGGGCGTGGAATGAAAAACTGTTTTTT. Translated, it gives CAWSVRAWNEKLFF.

The chain uses TRBV18 and TRBJ2-5; D possibly uses TRBD1 or TRBD2 (6 bases each). Germline V gene data show CDR1 as KGHSH and CDR2 as LQKENI. The CDR3 has 15 amino acids. V shed 0 bases and J shed 5 bases, with 13 bases lying between them. The CDR3 protein is CASSPPSGARETQYF. Written as DNA, the CDR3 is TGTGCCAGCTCACCACCGTCGGGGGCGCGGGAGACCCAGTACTTC.

This clone was seen a handful of times. The genes are TRBV9 and TRBJ2-5, with TRBD1 matching 9 bases. The CDR3 totals 15 residues. With 3 bases clipped from V and 3 bases from J, the junction kept 6 bases outside the gene matches. Germline V gene sequence: CDR1 SGDLS, CDR2 YYNGEE. The CDR3: CASSAGQGRKETQYF. In nucleotides, the CDR3 is TGTGCCAGCAGCGCAGGACAGGGGCGAAAAGAGACCCAGTACTTC. Full variable domain (remainder filled in from reference TRBV9 and TRBJ2-5): DSGVTQTPKHLITATGQRVTLRCSPRSGDLSVYWYQQSLDQGLQFLIQYYNGEERAKGNILERFSAQQFPDLHSELNLSSLELGDSALYFCASSAGQGRKETQYFGPGTRLLVL.

In its sample, this clone was seen a few times. The V gene is TRBV15, the J gene TRBJ1-3; D is unresolved. Per the germline V gene, CDR1 is LNHNV and CDR2 is YYDKDF (reference sequence). Trimming took off 5 bases at V and 8 bases at J, with 13 bases between the two ends. The CDR3 spans 13 residues. The CDR3 DNA follows: TGTGCCACCAGCGGGAGAGAAAAATACACCATATATTTT. The encoded protein is CATSGREKYTIYF.

The chain has TRBV5-1 and TRBJ2-1, with 8 positions matching TRBD2. CDR3 length equals 15 residues. J lost 4 bases, V lost 4 bases, and 7 bases had no gene match. In germline, CDR1 is SGHRS, CDR2 YFSETQ. In DNA form, the CDR3 reads TGCGCCAGCAGCGCAACTAGCGGTCCGTACAATGAGCAGTTCTTC. Translated, it gives CASSATSGPYNEQFF. Looking up the rest from reference TRBV5-1 and TRBJ2-1 gives the full variable domain: KAGVTQTPRYLIKTRGQQVTLSCSPISGHRSVSWYQQTPGQGLQFLFEYFSETQRNKGNFPGRFSGRQFSNSRSEMNVSTLELGDSALYLCASSATSGPYNEQFFGPGTRLTVL.

This clone has just a few counts. The sample carries other DNA sequences with the same CDR3. This sequence joins TRBV10-3 and TRBJ1-5; TRBD1 matches 8 bases. CDR1 and CDR2 from the germline V gene are ENHRY and SYGVKD. V lost 5 bases and J lost 4; bases outside the gene matches: 7. CDR3 length: 15 amino acids. The CDR3 DNA follows: TGTGCCATCAGTCTGGACAGGGATGGTAATCAGCCCCAGCATTTT. Amino acid sequence: CAISLDRDGNQPQHF.

This clone was seen only once. The chain uses TRBV7-7 and TRBJ2-1; 8 nucleotides align to TRBD2. CDR1 SSHAT and CDR2 FNYEAQ come from the germline V gene (reference sequence). V lost 4 bases, J lost 5 bases, and 10 bases stayed unmatched. CDR3 size: 16 residues. The CDR3 here is CASSSSELAGNNEQFF. CDR3 nucleotides: TGTGCCAGCAGCTCCTCTGAGCTAGCGGGTAACAATGAGCAGTTCTTC.

This clone has just a few counts. The chain carries TRBV5-1 and TRBJ1-5; possibly TRBD1 for D (5 bases). V dropped 1 base and J dropped 4 bases, with 9 bases sitting between them. Germline V CDR1 and CDR2: SGHRS, YFSETQ. This CDR3 region has 14 residues. CDR3 DNA: TGCGCCAGCAGCTTGTATGGGGGAAATCAGCCCCAGCATTTT. Encoded protein: CASSLYGGNQPQHF.

This clone was counted ten times or more. The chain carries TRBV30 and TRBJ2-2; D ambiguous. Trimming pared 8 bases from V and 5 bases from J, leaving 21 bases between. The CDR3 consists of 15 residues. CDR1 is GTSNPN, CDR2 SVGIG, per germline (reference sequence). For the CDR3, the DNA is TGTGCCGGCCGAGATTGGGCCTACGGGACCGGGGAGCTGTTTTTT. Translated: CAGRDWAYGTGELFF. Filled out from reference TRBV30 and TRBJ2-2, the complete variable domain reads SQTIHQWPATLVQPVGSPLSLECTVEGTSNPNLYWYRQAAGRGLQLLFYSVGIGQISSEVPQNLSASRPQDRQFILSSKKLLLSDSGFYLCAGRDWAYGTGELFFGEGSRLTVL.

V usage is TRBV7-2 and J usage is TRBJ1-5; TRBD1 matches at 7 bases. V dropped 6 bases and J dropped 6; count of bases not matched to a gene: 8. Germline V gene data show CDR1 as SGHTA and CDR2 as FQGNSA. The length of the CDR3 is 14 residues. The CDR3 protein is CASSPDRDGQPQHF. The CDR3 region has the DNA TGTGCCAGCAGTCCTGACAGGGATGGTCAGCCCCAGCATTTT. The entire variable domain, with the rest obtained from reference TRBV7-2 and TRBJ1-5, is as follows: GAGVSQSPSNKVTEKGKDVELRCDPISGHTALYWYRQSLGQGLEFLIYFQGNSAPDKSGLPSDRFSAERTGGSVSTLTIQRTQQEDSAVYLCASSPDRDGQPQHFGDGTRLSIL.

The V gene is TRBV5-1, the J gene TRBJ2-7; D is unresolved. Germline values: CDR1 SGHRS, CDR2 YFSETQ. This CDR3 comprises 13 residues. V dropped 2 bases and J dropped 3 bases, with 9 bases sitting between them. The CDR3 nucleotides read TGCGCCAGCAGCTTAAGCAACAGCTACGAGCAGTACTTC. The encoded protein is CASSLSNSYEQYF.

As DNA, the CDR3 is TGTGCCACCAGAGGTACTGGGTACAATGAGCAGTTCTTC. Amino acids: CATRGTGYNEQFF. The chain combines TRBV15 with TRBJ2-1; D uncertain. Germline values: CDR1 LNHNV, CDR2 YYDKDF (reference sequence). The CDR3 is made up of 13 amino acids. The germline V and J ends were trimmed by 6 bases and 4 bases, with 10 bases remaining between them. The complete variable domain, with remaining parts taken from reference TRBV15 and TRBJ2-1, reads DAMVIQNPRYQVTQFGKPVTLSCSQTLNHNVMYWYQQKSSQAPKLLFHYYDKDFNNEADTPDNFQSRRPNTSFCFLDIRSPGLGDTAMYLCATRGTGYNEQFFGPGTRLTVL.

This clone came up a few times. The chain combines TRBV7-2 with TRBJ2-2; D remains ambiguous. V was shortened by 7 bases and J by 6 bases, with 12 bases between the two germline ends. The germline V gene has CDR1 SGHTA and CDR2 FQGNSA. This CDR3 region has 13 residues. The CDR3 here is CASTPARAGELFF. The CDR3 DNA sequence: TGTGCCAGCACTCCTGCTCGGGCCGGGGAGCTGTTTTTT.

This clone was detected a few times. V is TRBV9 and J is TRBJ2-1, with D maybe TRBD2 (6 bases). Trimming left V 4 bases short and J 4 bases short, with 15 bases between. This CDR3 comprises 15 residues. The germline V gene has CDR1 SGDLS and CDR2 YYNGEE. DNA for the CDR3: TGTGCCAGCAGCCCGGCTTCCAGCGGGTACAATGAGCAGTTCTTC. Protein: CASSPASSGYNEQFF.

For this clone: Just one base apart from a much larger clone, this may be a read error. The CDR3 DNA follows: TGTGCCAGCAGCTTAGTCGGGGAGCTGTTTTTT. It yields the protein CASSLVGELFF. V usage is TRBV7-2 and J usage is TRBJ2-2; D call uncertain. There are 11 residues in the CDR3. Trimming removed 1 base from V and 7 bases from J, with 1 base in between. The germline CDR1 and CDR2 sequences are SGHTA and FQGNSA.

This clone came up many times. V is TRBV7-9 and J is TRBJ1-4; 8 bases fit TRBD1. Germline assignment: CDR1 SEHNR and CDR2 FQNEAQ (reference sequence). Germline trimming cut 5 bases from V and 10 bases from J; bases unmatched to any gene: 12. This CDR3 is 15 amino acids long. The CDR3 is CASSQGQDDPGKLFF. The CDR3 DNA reads as TGTGCCAGCAGCCAGGGACAGGACGATCCTGGAAAACTGTTTTTT.

This clone was recorded a few times. This chain links TRBV9 with TRBJ1-3; weak D call: TRBD1 (5 bases). The germline gives CDR1 SGDLS, CDR2 YYNGEE. The CDR3 totals 14 residues. V was clipped by 3 bases and J by 4 bases, with 11 bases between them. CDR3 residues: CASSAQGLGNTIYF. The CDR3, as DNA: TGTGCCAGCAGCGCTCAGGGTCTGGGAAACACCATATATTTT.

This clone was seen only a few times. The rearrangement joins TRBV11-2 to TRBJ2-2; D is ambiguous. Trimming cost V 5 bases and J 3 bases, with 13 bases left between them. Germline V CDR1 and CDR2: SGHAT, FQNNGV. CDR3 size: 15 residues. The CDR3 loop reads CASSPEAPYTGELFF. Here the CDR3 DNA reads TGTGCCAGCAGCCCCGAGGCTCCCTACACCGGGGAGCTGTTTTTT.

V usage is TRBV10-3 and J usage is TRBJ2-7; D is possibly TRBD2 (5 bases). This CDR3 comprises 11 residues. V dropped 5 bases and J dropped 7 bases, with 9 bases sitting between them. CDR1 and CDR2 (germline): ENHRY, SYGVKD. The CDR3, as DNA: TGTGCCATCAGTCAGGACTGGGAGCAGTACTTC. Protein: CAISQDWEQYF.

This clone was counted between two and nine times. V is TRBV10-3 and J is TRBJ2-1, with 7 bases identical to TRBD1. The trim removed 6 bases at V and 4 bases at J, leaving 3 bases unmatched. Germline CDR1 is ENHRY and CDR2 is SYGVKD. The CDR3 is 13 residues long. CDR3 DNA sequence: TGTGCCATCAGACGGGACAGTTACAATGAGCAGTTCTTC. As protein: CAIRRDSYNEQFF.